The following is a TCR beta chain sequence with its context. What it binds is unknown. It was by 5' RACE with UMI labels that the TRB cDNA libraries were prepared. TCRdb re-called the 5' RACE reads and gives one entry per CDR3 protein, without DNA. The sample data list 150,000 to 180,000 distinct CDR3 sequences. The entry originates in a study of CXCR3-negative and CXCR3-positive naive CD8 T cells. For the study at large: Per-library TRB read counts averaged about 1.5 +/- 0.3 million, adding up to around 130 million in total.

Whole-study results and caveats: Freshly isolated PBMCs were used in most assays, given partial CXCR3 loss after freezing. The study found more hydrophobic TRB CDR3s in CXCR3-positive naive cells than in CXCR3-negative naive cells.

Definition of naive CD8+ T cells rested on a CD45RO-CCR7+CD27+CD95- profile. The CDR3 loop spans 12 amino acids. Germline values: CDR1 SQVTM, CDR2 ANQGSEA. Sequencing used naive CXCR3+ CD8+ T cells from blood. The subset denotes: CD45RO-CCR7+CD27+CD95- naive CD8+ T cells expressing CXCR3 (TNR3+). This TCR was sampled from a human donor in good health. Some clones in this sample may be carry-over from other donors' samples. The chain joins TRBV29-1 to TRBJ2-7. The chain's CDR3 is CSVELHPYEQYF.